The rows below give T cell receptor beta chains drawn from one sample of a study of T cell repertoires in cytomegalovirus infection. TCRdb recomputed calls from the reads with MiXCR, one row per CDR3 protein. This sample carries hundreds of thousands of distinct CDR3 sequences, roughly 9.5% of them seen once, and the ten largest clones take around 4.1%. The sequenced material came from PBMCs. All receptors come from a human donor in good health (CMV status not recorded). Some clones in this sample may be carry-over from other donors' samples. Each CDR3 is given with its conserved first and last residue.

v_call: TRBV5-1; j_call: TRBJ1-1; cdr3_aa: CASSFATGNTEAFF
v_call: TRBV5-5; j_call: TRBJ2-2; cdr3_aa: CASSLLWAEARELFF
v_call: TRBV7-2; j_call: TRBJ1-1; cdr3_aa: CASSSRRDRLNTEAFF
v_call: TRBV5-6; j_call: TRBJ2-1; cdr3_aa: CASRLAGAREQFF
v_call: TRBV2; j_call: TRBJ2-3; cdr3_aa: CASSEAIAGGVDTQYF
v_call: TRBV6-8; j_call: TRBJ1-2; cdr3_aa: CASTAQVGGYGYTF
v_call: TRBV7-9; j_call: TRBJ1-1; cdr3_aa: CASSLAPGQQTEAFF
v_call: TRBV12-3/TRBV12-4; j_call: TRBJ2-3; cdr3_aa: CASSNQAGGRTDTQYF
v_call: TRBV12-3/TRBV12-4; j_call: TRBJ1-4; cdr3_aa: CASSFRDLLDEKLFF
v_call: TRBV11-2; j_call: TRBJ1-6; cdr3_aa: CASSLDTGFNSPLHF
v_call: TRBV7-2; j_call: TRBJ2-3; cdr3_aa: CASSSSILAGDSGYF
v_call: TRBV28; j_call: TRBJ1-2; cdr3_aa: CASSLGQGTFYGYTF
v_call: TRBV20-1; j_call: TRBJ1-6; cdr3_aa: CSADRGFSGPRGKLLHF
v_call: TRBV28; j_call: TRBJ2-1; cdr3_aa: CASRPEWDYNEQFF
v_call: TRBV7-3; j_call: TRBJ1-1; cdr3_aa: CASSLAGRAEAFF
v_call: TRBV4-2; j_call: TRBJ2-1; cdr3_aa: CASSSRWPSGVYEQFF
v_call: TRBV7-3; j_call: TRBJ1-1; cdr3_aa: CASSQTQGTEAFF
v_call: TRBV4-1; j_call: TRBJ1-1; cdr3_aa: CASLGAGGRKAFF
v_call: TRBV6-1; j_call: TRBJ2-3; cdr3_aa: CASRLSGSSSTQYF
v_call: TRBV28; j_call: TRBJ2-4; cdr3_aa: CASSPGTEIKNIQYF
v_call: TRBV7-2; j_call: TRBJ1-1; cdr3_aa: CASSLDRGGVTEAFF
v_call: TRBV6-6; j_call: TRBJ2-2; cdr3_aa: CASTPRSNTGELFF
v_call: TRBV29-1; j_call: TRBJ1-1; cdr3_aa: CSGGLFVVGANTEAFF
v_call: TRBV20-1; j_call: TRBJ2-7; cdr3_aa: CSARDSASPYEQYF
v_call: TRBV6-2/TRBV6-3; j_call: TRBJ2-7; cdr3_aa: CASSSSLREQYF
v_call: TRBV4-1; j_call: TRBJ2-2; cdr3_aa: CASSQIGGDGELFF
v_call: TRBV28; j_call: TRBJ2-7; cdr3_aa: CASSLTGHEQYF
v_call: TRBV6-2/TRBV6-3; j_call: TRBJ1-5; cdr3_aa: CASSYGTGEGNQPQHF
v_call: TRBV15; j_call: TRBJ1-5; cdr3_aa: CATSTTPGLRNQPQHF
v_call: TRBV12-3/TRBV12-4; j_call: TRBJ2-7; cdr3_aa: CASSPQGGEAYEQYF
v_call: TRBV29-1; j_call: TRBJ2-1; cdr3_aa: CSVVWAASSYNEQFF
v_call: TRBV7-2; j_call: TRBJ2-5; cdr3_aa: CASSFSASETQYF
v_call: TRBV6-2/TRBV6-3; j_call: TRBJ2-1; cdr3_aa: CASSYRSGRLLEGEQFF
v_call: TRBV28; j_call: TRBJ2-7; cdr3_aa: CASSSSGLAGYEQYF
v_call: TRBV7-6; j_call: TRBJ1-6; cdr3_aa: CASSPQLSNYNSPLHF
v_call: TRBV11-2; j_call: TRBJ2-7; cdr3_aa: CASNQEVAGHEQYF
v_call: TRBV20-1; j_call: TRBJ2-5; cdr3_aa: CSARDGGQVQETQYF
v_call: TRBV6-1; j_call: TRBJ1-2; cdr3_aa: CASREGMGGYTF
v_call: TRBV7-9; j_call: TRBJ1-6; cdr3_aa: CASSLGAANGNSPLHF
v_call: TRBV7-2; j_call: TRBJ1-6; cdr3_aa: CASSFLGSPLHF
v_call: TRBV7-3; j_call: TRBJ2-2; cdr3_aa: CASSLNPSGRGTGELFF
v_call: TRBV20-1; j_call: TRBJ2-7; cdr3_aa: CSARSRSSYEQYF
v_call: TRBV27; j_call: TRBJ2-7; cdr3_aa: CASSGQGVRYEQYF
v_call: TRBV2; j_call: TRBJ1-2; cdr3_aa: CASEMVGNGRYTF
v_call: TRBV10-3; j_call: TRBJ2-7; cdr3_aa: CAISESNGGPYEQYF